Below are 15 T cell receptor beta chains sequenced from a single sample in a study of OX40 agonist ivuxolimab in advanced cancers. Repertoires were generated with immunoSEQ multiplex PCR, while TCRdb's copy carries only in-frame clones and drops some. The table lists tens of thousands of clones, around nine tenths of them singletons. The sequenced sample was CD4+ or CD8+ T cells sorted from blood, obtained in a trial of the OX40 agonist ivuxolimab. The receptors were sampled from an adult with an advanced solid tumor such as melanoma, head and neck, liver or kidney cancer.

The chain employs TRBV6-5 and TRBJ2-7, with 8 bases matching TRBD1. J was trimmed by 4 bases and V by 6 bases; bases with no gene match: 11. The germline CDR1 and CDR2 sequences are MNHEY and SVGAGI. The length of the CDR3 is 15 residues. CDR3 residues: CASRLRTGSVYEQYF. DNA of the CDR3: TGTGCCAGCAGACTCCGGACAGGGTCGGTGTACGAGCAGTACTTC.

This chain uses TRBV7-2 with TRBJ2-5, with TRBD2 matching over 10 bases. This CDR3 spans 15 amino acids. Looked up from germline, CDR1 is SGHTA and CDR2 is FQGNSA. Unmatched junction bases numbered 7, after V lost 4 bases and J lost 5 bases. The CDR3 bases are TGTGCCAGCAGCTGGACTAGCGGACTTGGGGAGACCCAGTACTTC. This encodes CASSWTSGLGETQYF.

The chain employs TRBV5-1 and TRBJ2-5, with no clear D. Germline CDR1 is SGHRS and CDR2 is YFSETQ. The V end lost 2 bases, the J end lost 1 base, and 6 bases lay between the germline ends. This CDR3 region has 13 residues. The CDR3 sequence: CASSFTVQETQYF. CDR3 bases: TGCGCCAGCAGCTTCACGGTCCAAGAGACCCAGTACTTC.

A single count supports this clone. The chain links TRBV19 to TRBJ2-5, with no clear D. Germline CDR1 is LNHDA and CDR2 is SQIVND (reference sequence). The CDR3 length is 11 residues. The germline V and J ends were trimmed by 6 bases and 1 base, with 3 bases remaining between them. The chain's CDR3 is CASSFQETQYF. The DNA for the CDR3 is TGTGCCAGTAGCTTCCAAGAGACCCAGTACTTC.

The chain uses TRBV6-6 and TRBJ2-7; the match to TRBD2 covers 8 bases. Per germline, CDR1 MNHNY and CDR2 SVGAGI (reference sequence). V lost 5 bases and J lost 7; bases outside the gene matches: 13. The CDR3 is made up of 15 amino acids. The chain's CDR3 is CASSGPGLGTEEQYF. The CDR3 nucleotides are TGTGCCAGCAGTGGCCCGGGACTAGGAACGGAGGAGCAGTACTTC.

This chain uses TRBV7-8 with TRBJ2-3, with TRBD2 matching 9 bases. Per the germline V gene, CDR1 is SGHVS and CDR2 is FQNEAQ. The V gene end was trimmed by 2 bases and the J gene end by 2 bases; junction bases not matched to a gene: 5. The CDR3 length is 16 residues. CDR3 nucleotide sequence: TGTGCCAGCAGCTTATGGTCTAGCGGGAACACAGATACGCAGTATTTT. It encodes CASSLWSSGNTDTQYF.

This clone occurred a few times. CDR3 sequence: CASSPTDRGRHEQYF. The CDR3 coding sequence is TGTGCCAGCAGTCCTACGGACAGGGGTAGACACGAGCAGTACTTC. This sequence joins TRBV25-1 and TRBJ2-7, with 9 bases matching TRBD1. V dropped 5 bases and J dropped 5; count of bases not matched to a gene: 10. There are 15 residues in the CDR3. CDR1 is MGHDK and CDR2 is SYGVNS in the germline V gene.

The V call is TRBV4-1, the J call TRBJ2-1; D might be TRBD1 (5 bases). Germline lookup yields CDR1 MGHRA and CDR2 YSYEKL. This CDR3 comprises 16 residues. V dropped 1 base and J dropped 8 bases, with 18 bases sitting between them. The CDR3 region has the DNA TGCGCCAGCAGCCAAGTTGACAGCAAGTTACGCCATGAGCAGTTCTTC. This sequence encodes CASSQVDSKLRHEQFF.

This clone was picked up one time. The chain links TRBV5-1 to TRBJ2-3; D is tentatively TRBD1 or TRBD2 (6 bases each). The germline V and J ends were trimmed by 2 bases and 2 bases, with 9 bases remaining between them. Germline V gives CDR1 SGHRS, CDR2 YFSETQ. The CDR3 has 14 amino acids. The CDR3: CASSLGGHTDTQYF. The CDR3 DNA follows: TGCGCCAGCAGCTTAGGGGGGCACACAGATACGCAGTATTTT.

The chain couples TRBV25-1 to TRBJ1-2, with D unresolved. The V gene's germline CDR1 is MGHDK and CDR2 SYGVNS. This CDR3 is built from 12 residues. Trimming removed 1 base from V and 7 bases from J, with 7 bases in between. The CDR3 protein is CASSEFEGGYTF. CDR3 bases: TGTGCCAGCAGTGAATTTGAGGGTGGCTACACCTTC.

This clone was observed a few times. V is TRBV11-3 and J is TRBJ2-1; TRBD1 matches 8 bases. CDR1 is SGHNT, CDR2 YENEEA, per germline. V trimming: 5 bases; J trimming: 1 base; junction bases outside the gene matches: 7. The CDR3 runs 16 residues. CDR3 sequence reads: CASSPRGLRSYNEQFF. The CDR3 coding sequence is TGTGCCAGCAGCCCCAGGGGGCTAAGATCCTACAATGAGCAGTTCTTC.

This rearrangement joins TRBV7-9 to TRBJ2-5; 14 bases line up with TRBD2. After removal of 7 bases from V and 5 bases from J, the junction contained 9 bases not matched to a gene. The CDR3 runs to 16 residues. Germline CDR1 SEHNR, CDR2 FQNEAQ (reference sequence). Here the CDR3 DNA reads TGTGCCAGCACTCGGGGACTAGCGGGAGCGAGGGAGACCCAGTACTTC. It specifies CASTRGLAGARETQYF.

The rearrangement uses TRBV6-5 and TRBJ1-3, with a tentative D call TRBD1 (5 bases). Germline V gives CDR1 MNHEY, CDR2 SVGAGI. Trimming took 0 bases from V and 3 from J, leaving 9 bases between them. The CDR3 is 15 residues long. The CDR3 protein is CASSYSYGGGNTIYF. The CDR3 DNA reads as TGTGCCAGCAGTTACTCCTATGGGGGTGGAAACACCATATATTTT.

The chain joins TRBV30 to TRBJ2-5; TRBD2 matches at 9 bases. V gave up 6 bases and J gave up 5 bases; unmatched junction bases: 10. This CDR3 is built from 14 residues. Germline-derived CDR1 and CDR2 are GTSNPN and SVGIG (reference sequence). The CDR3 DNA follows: TGTGCCTGCTCGCGACTAGCGGTCGGGGAGACCCAGTACTTC. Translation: CACSRLAVGETQYF.

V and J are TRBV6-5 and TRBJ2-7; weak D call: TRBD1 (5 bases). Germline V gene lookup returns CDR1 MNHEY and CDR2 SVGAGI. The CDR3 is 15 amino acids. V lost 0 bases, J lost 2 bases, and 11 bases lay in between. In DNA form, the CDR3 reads TGTGCCAGCAGTTACTCCACCGCAGGGACCTACGAGCAGTACTTC. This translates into CASSYSTAGTYEQYF.